This TCR beta chain was sequenced in a study of cytomegalovirus exposure and HLA in healthy donors. Study overall: Among 150 million to 200 million T cells, an earlier analysis found around 100 million unique TCR beta sequences.

The primer mix had 60 Vbeta and 13 Jbeta primers. Profiling relied on immunoSEQ multiplex PCR, and the TCRdb table lists in-frame clones only, not all of them. Found here are 150,000 to 200,000 clones, 79% of them singletons; the top ten hold 1.5% to 2%. Germline V gene data show CDR1 as SQVTM and CDR2 as ANQGSEA. The V gene lost 4 bases and the J gene lost 6 bases, with 11 bases spanning the gap. This CDR3 is built from 12 residues. The chain is built from TRBV29-1 and TRBJ2-3; TRBD1 might be the D (6 bases). The specimen was PBMCs. This sequence was found in a woman in her fifties or sixties in good health and CMV-seronegative. The CDR3 loop reads CSVVETGDTQYF. Written as DNA, the CDR3 is TGCAGCGTTGTGGAGACAGGTGATACGCAGTATTTT.